This T cell receptor beta chain was sequenced in a study of CD8 T cells in ankylosing spondylitis. TCRdb reprocessed the 5' RACE reads via MiXCR and lists one record per CDR3 protein. The data hold about 140,000 distinct CDR3 sequences, with roughly 8.4% observed a single time. This clonotype was found a few times. As yet, its antigen is unknown. Study findings and constraints: Both synovial fluid and blood in reactive arthritis had previously been reported to carry some motif variants. Clones linked to disease were reported to show significant enrichment in matched ankylosing spondylitis synovial fluid.

The sample was synovial fluid, either unsorted or a sorted T cell fraction (not recorded which). The source of this sequence is a male donor with ankylosing spondylitis.

The CDR3 region is CASSPGSGRTDTQYF. The CDR3 DNA follows: TGTGCCAGCAGCCCGGGTTCAGGTCGCACAGATACGCAGTATTTT. The V and J genes are TRBV5-4 and TRBJ2-3; D is undetermined. The CDR3 loop spans 15 amino acids. The V and J ends lost 4 bases and 1 base respectively, with 13 bases between them. The germline V gene encodes CDR1 SGHNT and CDR2 YYREEE (reference sequence).